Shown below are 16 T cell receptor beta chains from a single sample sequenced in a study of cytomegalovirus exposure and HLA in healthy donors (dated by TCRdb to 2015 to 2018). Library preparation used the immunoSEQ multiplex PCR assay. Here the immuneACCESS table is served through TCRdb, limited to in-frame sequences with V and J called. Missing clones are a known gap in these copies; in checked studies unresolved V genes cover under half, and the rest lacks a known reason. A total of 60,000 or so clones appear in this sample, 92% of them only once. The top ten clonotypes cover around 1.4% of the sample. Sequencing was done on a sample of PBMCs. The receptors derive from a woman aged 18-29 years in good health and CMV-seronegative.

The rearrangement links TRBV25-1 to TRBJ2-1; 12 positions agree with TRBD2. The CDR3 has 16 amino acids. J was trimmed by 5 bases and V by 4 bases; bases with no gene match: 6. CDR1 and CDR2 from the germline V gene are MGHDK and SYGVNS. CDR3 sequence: CASSAILAGGDNEQFF. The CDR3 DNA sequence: TGTGCCAGCAGTGCTATACTAGCGGGAGGCGACAATGAGCAGTTCTTC. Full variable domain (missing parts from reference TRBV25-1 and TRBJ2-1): EADIYQTPRYLVIGTGKKITLECSQTMGHDKMYWYQQDPGMELHLIHYSYGVNSTEKGDLSSESTVSRIRTEHFPLTLESARPSHTSQYLCASSAILAGGDNEQFFGPGTRLTVL.

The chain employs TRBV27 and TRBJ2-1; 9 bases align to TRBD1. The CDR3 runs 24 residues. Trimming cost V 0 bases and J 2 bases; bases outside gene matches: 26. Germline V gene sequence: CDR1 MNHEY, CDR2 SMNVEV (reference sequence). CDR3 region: CASSLSKDRGLRWRGTITYNEQFF. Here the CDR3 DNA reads TGTGCCAGCAGTTTATCGAAGGACAGGGGACTAAGGTGGAGAGGTACGATAACCTACAATGAGCAGTTCTTC.

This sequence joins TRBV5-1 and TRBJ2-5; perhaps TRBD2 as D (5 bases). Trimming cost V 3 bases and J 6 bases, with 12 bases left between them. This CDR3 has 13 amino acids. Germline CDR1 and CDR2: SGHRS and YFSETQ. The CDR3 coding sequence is TGCGCCAGCAGCTGGATGCCGGGAAAGACCCAGTACTTC. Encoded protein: CASSWMPGKTQYF.

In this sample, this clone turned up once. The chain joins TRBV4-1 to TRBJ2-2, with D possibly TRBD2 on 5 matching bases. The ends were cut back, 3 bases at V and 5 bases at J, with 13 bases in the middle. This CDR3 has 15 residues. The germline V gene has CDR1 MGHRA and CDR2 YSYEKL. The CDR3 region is CASSHLDGETGELFF. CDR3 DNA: TGCGCCAGCAGCCACCTAGACGGGGAAACCGGGGAGCTGTTTTTT.

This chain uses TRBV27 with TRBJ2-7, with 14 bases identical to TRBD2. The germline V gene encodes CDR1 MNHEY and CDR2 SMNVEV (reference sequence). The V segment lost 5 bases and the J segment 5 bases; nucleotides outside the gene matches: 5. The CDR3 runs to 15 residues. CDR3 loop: CASSGTSGSPHEQYF. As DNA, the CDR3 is TGTGCCAGCAGTGGGACTAGCGGGAGCCCCCACGAGCAGTACTTC.

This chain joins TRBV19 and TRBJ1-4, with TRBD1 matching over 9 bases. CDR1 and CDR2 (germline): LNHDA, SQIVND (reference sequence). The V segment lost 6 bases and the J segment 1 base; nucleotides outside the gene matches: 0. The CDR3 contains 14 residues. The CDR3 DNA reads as TGTGCCAGTAGGGACAGGGGAACTAATGAAAAACTGTTTTTT. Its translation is CASRDRGTNEKLFF.

CDR3 sequence: CASSAGDRAGYTF. In DNA form, the CDR3 reads TGTGCCAGCAGCGCCGGGGACAGGGCTGGCTACACCTTC. The J gene is TRBJ1-2, the V gene TRBV4-2, with TRBD1 matching 9 bases. Germline values: CDR1 LGHNA, CDR2 YNFKEQ. The ends lost 5 bases at V and 7 bases at J; junction bases unmatched: 5. There are 13 residues in the CDR3.

The CDR3 loop reads CASSSTGYNEKLFF. The CDR3 coding sequence is TGTGCCAGCAGCTCCACCGGTTATAATGAAAAACTGTTTTTT. The gene calls are TRBV9 and TRBJ1-4; D gene unclear. CDR3 length equals 14 residues. V was clipped by 4 bases and J by 4 bases, with 11 bases between them. Germline loops: CDR1 SGDLS, CDR2 YYNGEE.

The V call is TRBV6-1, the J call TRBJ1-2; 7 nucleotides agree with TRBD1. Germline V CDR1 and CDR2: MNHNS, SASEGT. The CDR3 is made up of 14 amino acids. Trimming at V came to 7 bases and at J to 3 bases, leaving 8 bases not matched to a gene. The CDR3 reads CASKQGIWDYGYTF. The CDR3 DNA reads TGTGCCAGCAAACAGGGGATATGGGACTATGGCTACACCTTC.

This chain's CDR3 is CASGTGGWEKLFF. In DNA, the CDR3 is TGTGCCAGTGGAACAGGGGGCTGGGAAAAACTGTTTTTT. This chain joins TRBV19 and TRBJ1-4; the match to TRBD1 covers 9 bases. The V gene's germline CDR1 is LNHDA and CDR2 SQIVND (reference sequence). Trimming at V came to 8 bases and at J to 8 bases, leaving 6 bases not matched to a gene. The CDR3 is made up of 13 amino acids.

CDR3 amino acids: CASTQRRGDNEQFF. The CDR3 DNA sequence: TGTGCCAGTACACAGCGGAGGGGCGACAATGAGCAGTTCTTC. V and J are TRBV19 and TRBJ2-1, with D perhaps TRBD2 (6 bases). CDR1 is LNHDA, CDR2 SQIVND, per germline (reference sequence). V was cut by 7 bases and J by 5 bases, with 15 bases left in between. There are 14 residues in the CDR3.

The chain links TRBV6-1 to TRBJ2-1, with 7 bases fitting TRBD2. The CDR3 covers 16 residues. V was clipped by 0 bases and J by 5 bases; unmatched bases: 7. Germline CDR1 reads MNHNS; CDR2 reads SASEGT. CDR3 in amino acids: CASSEAEGAGDNEQFF. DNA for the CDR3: TGTGCCAGCAGTGAAGCGGAAGGGGCGGGAGACAATGAGCAGTTCTTC.

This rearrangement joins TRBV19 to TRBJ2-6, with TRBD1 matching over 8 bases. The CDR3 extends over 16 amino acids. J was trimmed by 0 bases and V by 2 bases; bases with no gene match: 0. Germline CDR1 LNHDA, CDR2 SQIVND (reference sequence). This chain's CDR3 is CASSITGGSGANVLTF. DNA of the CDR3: TGTGCCAGTAGTATAACAGGGGGCTCTGGGGCCAACGTCCTGACTTTC.

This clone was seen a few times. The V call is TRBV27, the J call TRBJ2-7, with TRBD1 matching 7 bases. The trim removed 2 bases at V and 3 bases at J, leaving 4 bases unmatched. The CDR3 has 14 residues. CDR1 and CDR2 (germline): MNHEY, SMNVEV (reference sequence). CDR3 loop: CASSLRQGSYEQYF. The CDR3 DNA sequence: TGTGCCAGCAGTTTAAGACAGGGAAGCTACGAGCAGTACTTC.

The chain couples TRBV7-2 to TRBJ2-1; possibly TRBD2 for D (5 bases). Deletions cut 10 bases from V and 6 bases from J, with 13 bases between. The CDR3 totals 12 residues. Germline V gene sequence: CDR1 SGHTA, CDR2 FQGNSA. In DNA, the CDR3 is TGTGCCACCCAATGGGAGTCCAATGAGCAGTTCTTC. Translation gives CATQWESNEQFF.

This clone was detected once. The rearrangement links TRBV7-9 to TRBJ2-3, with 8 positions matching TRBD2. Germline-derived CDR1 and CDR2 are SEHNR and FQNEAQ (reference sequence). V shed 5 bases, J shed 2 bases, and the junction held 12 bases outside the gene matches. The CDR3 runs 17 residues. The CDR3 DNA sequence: TGTGCCAGCAGCCGCAGCAGTAGACTAGCGCACACAGATACGCAGTATTTT. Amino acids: CASSRSSRLAHTDTQYF. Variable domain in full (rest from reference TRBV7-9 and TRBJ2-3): DTGVSQNPRHKITKRGQNVTFRCDPISEHNRLYWYRQTLGQGPEFLTYFQNEAQLEKSRLLSDRFSAERPKGSFSTLEIQRTEQGDSAMYLCASSRSSRLAHTDTQYFGPGTRLTVL.